Shown below are 17 T cell receptor beta chains from a single sample sequenced in a study of human T cells and chemical hapten exposure. The time point was: patch test 1, 2 weeks after DPC sensitization. Treatment in this sample: therapeutic diphenylcyclopropenone sensitization with weekly scalp DPC. TCRdb used MiXCR to reprocess the RACE reads, holding one entry per CDR3 protein. Of about 360,000 distinct CDR3 sequences listed, roughly 6.9% are singletons. This sample comprised whole blood, obtained in connection with sensitization to the hapten diphenylcyclopropenone (DPC). These receptors came from a woman under 30 with alopecia areata. Some clones in this sample may be carry-over from other donors' samples.

V and J are TRBV4-3 and TRBJ1-2, with D perhaps TRBD1 (6 bases). CDR1 LGHNA and CDR2 YSLEER come from the germline V gene. The V and J ends lost 0 bases and 6 bases respectively, with 11 bases between them. The CDR3 is made up of 14 amino acids. CDR3 loop: CASSQDLGADGYTF. DNA of the CDR3: TGCGCCAGCAGCCAAGATTTGGGGGCCGATGGCTACACCTTC.

V and J are TRBV29-1 and TRBJ1-1, with D maybe TRBD1 (6 bases). This CDR3 contains 11 residues. Germline V lookup: CDR1 SQVTM, CDR2 ANQGSEA. Trimming took 6 bases from V and 8 from J, leaving 13 bases between them. CDR3 loop: CSVKPGTEAFF. CDR3 in DNA: TGCAGCGTCAAACCTGGGACAGAAGCTTTCTTT.

This clonotype was found many times. The chain joins TRBV6-5 to TRBJ1-2; possible D gene TRBD1, 5 bases. This CDR3 comprises 13 residues. V was shortened by 6 bases and J by 6 bases, with 14 bases between the two germline ends. Germline values: CDR1 MNHEY, CDR2 SVGAGI. The CDR3 coding sequence is TGTGCCAGCAGCGTTCGACAGTCGAATGGCTACACCTTC. This translates into CASSVRQSNGYTF.

The table lists this clonotype with a few counts. V usage is TRBV6-5 and J usage is TRBJ1-2; 7 positions agree with TRBD1. Germline assignment: CDR1 MNHEY and CDR2 SVGAGI. This CDR3 has 13 residues. Germline trimming cut 0 bases from V and 8 bases from J; bases unmatched to any gene: 3. The CDR3 bases are TGTGCCAGCAGTTACTCGCGAGGGGGCGGCTACACCTTC. This sequence encodes CASSYSRGGGYTF.

A few counts support this clonotype. The J gene is TRBJ1-3, the V gene TRBV7-2, with D tentatively TRBD1 (5 bases). Germline CDR1 and CDR2: SGHTA and FQGNSA. The CDR3 totals 16 residues. V was shortened by 2 bases and J by 0 bases, with 11 bases between the two germline ends. CDR3 DNA sequence: TGTGCCAGCAGCTTAAGGGGTCCCAACTCTGGAAACACCATATATTTT. The encoded protein is CASSLRGPNSGNTIYF. The full variable domain, with the rest looked up from reference TRBV7-2 and TRBJ1-3, is GAGVSQSPSNKVTEKGKDVELRCDPISGHTALYWYRQSLGQGLEFLIYFQGNSAPDKSGLPSDRFSAERTGGSVSTLTIQRTQQEDSAVYLCASSLRGPNSGNTIYFGEGSWLTVV.

This clonotype was picked up many times. The gene calls are TRBV10-3 and TRBJ2-3; D is undetermined. V gave up 10 bases and J gave up 0 bases, with 14 bases separating them. The CDR3 sequence is 14 residues long. Germline lookup yields CDR1 ENHRY and CDR2 SYGVKD. The CDR3 DNA reads TGTGCCACCCAGTCCCCGGATAGCACAGATACGCAGTATTTT. Translated, it gives CATQSPDSTDTQYF.

The genes are TRBV5-1 and TRBJ2-3; D not certain. Germline V gene lookup returns CDR1 SGHRS and CDR2 YFSETQ. The germline V and J ends were trimmed by 0 bases and 2 bases, with 13 bases remaining between them. There are 16 residues in the CDR3. The CDR3 is CASSLEGRTDTDTQYF. CDR3 sequence (DNA): TGCGCCAGCAGCTTGGAAGGCAGGACGGACACAGATACGCAGTATTTT.

This clonotype was seen more than once but under ten times. The chain's CDR3 is CASRISASGFF. For the CDR3, the DNA is TGTGCCAGCAGGATTAGCGCCTCTGGCTTCTTC. The chain has TRBV2 and TRBJ2-1, with D tentatively TRBD2 (5 bases). Germline lookup yields CDR1 SNHLY and CDR2 FYNNEI. The CDR3 totals 11 residues. V was cut by 6 bases and J by 16 bases, with 16 bases left in between.

This clonotype was detected only a few times. The chain is built from TRBV29-1 and TRBJ1-2; tentative D call: TRBD1 (6 bases). CDR1 SQVTM and CDR2 ANQGSEA come from the germline V gene. The CDR3 is 12 residues long. V was trimmed by 7 bases and J by 5 bases, leaving 14 bases between them. The CDR3: CSGRGETYGYTF. The CDR3 coding sequence is TGCAGCGGGAGGGGGGAGACTTATGGCTACACCTTC.

This clonotype has only a few counts. At one of its ends the junction is not consistent with the germline gene, which may arise from a read error. The V and J genes are TRBV3-1 and TRBJ2-1; D tentatively fits TRBD1 or TRBD2 (5 bases each). From germline, CDR1 is LGHDT and CDR2 YNNKEL (reference sequence). CDR3 size: 13 residues. In DNA form, the CDR3 reads TGTGCCAGCTCCGGGACGGGCTACGATGAGCAGTTCTTC. Amino acid sequence: CASSGTGYDEQFF.

There are many counts of this clonotype. The V call is TRBV6-1, the J call TRBJ2-1; TRBD1 matches at 7 bases. With V trimmed by 7 bases and J by 4 bases, 10 bases remained unmatched. The CDR3 runs 15 residues. Germline V gene sequence: CDR1 MNHNS, CDR2 SASEGT. CDR3 DNA sequence: TGTGCCAGCACCCAAGGCAGGGACAGATACAATGAGCAGTTCTTC. This codes for CASTQGRDRYNEQFF.

The table lists this clonotype with a few counts. The chain combines TRBV7-9 with TRBJ2-3, with D possibly TRBD2 on 5 matching bases. The germline V and J ends were trimmed by 2 bases and 5 bases, with 23 bases remaining between them. CDR3 size: 18 residues. The germline V gene encodes CDR1 SEHNR and CDR2 FQNEAQ (reference sequence). CDR3 nucleotide sequence: TGTGCCAGCAGCTTATTGGTGGCCACGAGCGGTCCTAAAGATACGCAGTATTTT. Amino acid sequence: CASSLLVATSGPKDTQYF.

The chain employs TRBV11-1 and TRBJ1-5, with D unresolved. The CDR3 is made up of 13 amino acids. CDR1 is SGHAT, CDR2 FQDESV, per germline (reference sequence). V was shortened by 5 bases and J by 4 bases, with 9 bases between the two germline ends. The DNA for the CDR3 is TGTGCCAGCAGCCCAGCCGAGAATCAGCCCCAGCATTTT. Its protein product is CASSPAENQPQHF.

This clonotype was seen a few times. The CDR3 coding sequence is TGCAGTGCTAGAGTCTGGGGGGAACCCTATGGCTACACCTTC. Its translation: CSARVWGEPYGYTF. J is TRBJ1-2 and V is TRBV20-1, with a weak D call TRBD1 (5 bases). V was shortened by 1 base and J by 4 bases, with 13 bases between the two germline ends. The CDR3 is 14 amino acids. Per germline, CDR1 DFQATT and CDR2 SNEGSKA (reference sequence).

This clonotype was seen ten or more times. The chain carries TRBV3-1 and TRBJ1-3; unclear D gene. This CDR3 has 12 residues. The V end lost 6 bases, the J end lost 4 bases, and 7 bases lay between the germline ends. Germline values: CDR1 LGHDT, CDR2 YNNKEL (reference sequence). CDR3 nucleotide sequence: TGTGCCAGCAGTTTAGCCGGAAACACCATATATTTT. Its translation: CASSLAGNTIYF.

This clonotype was counted only a few times. The chain combines TRBV12-3 or TRBV12-4 with TRBJ2-2; D tentatively reads TRBD1 or TRBD2 (5 bases each). The CDR3 length is 16 residues. Trimming cost V 6 bases and J 0 bases, with 14 bases left between them. The CDR3, as DNA: TGTGCCAGCAGACCTACCGGGACCACGAACACCGGGGAGCTGTTTTTT. Protein product: CASRPTGTTNTGELFF.

This clonotype was detected many times. The V gene is TRBV6-2 or TRBV6-3, the J gene TRBJ2-1; D is ambiguous. The CDR3 has 11 amino acids. Germline V gene data show CDR1 as MNHEY and CDR2 as SVGEGT. Trimming removed 2 bases from V and 8 bases from J, with 4 bases in between. The CDR3 is CASSYGYEQFF. The CDR3 DNA reads TGTGCCAGCAGTTACGGGTATGAGCAGTTCTTC.